The source of this TCR beta chain is a study of shared clonotypes between healthy human individuals. This CDR3 spans 14 amino acids. In germline, CDR1 is MNHEY, CDR2 SVGAGI. Trimming removed 7 bases from V and 2 bases from J; junction bases left unmatched: 4. The method was immunoSEQ multiplex PCR; TCRdb's version includes in-frame clones alone and lacks a portion of them. Here the sample spans approximately 92,000 clones, 60% to 70% being singletons. The J gene is TRBJ2-1, the V gene TRBV6-5; 8 nucleotides align to TRBD2. Source material: memory CD8+ T cells sorted from blood. Indicated subset: CD45RO+ cells pooled with CCR7-negative TemRA cells. The sequence was collected from a man aged 25-45 years in good health. In DNA, the CDR3 is TGTGCCAGCACTCAGCGGGGGACCTACAATGAGCAGTTCTTC. Its protein is CASTQRGTYNEQFF.